Each of the 20 T cell receptor beta chains below was sequenced from the same sample in a study of spatial heterogeneity in lung cancer. Time point of the sample: sample taken at primary tumor resection. TCRdb reprocessed the 5' RACE reads with MiXCR, giving one entry per CDR3 protein. The data contain just under 95,000 distinct CDR3 sequences, 12% of them seen just once; the ten biggest clones take up just over 40%. Material: PBMCs, obtained at surgery. Receptors originate from a male donor with early-stage non-small cell lung cancer.

This clonotype was recorded at least ten times. The chain uses TRBV7-3 and TRBJ1-6; D ambiguous. This CDR3 has 12 amino acids. CDR1 is SGHTA, CDR2 FQGTGA, per germline. Trimming stripped 4 bases from V and 8 bases from J, with 6 bases between. CDR3 nucleotides: TGTGCCAGCAGCTCCGTAGATTCACCCCTCCACTTT. Amino acids: CASSSVDSPLHF. Looking up the rest from reference TRBV7-3 and TRBJ1-6 gives the full variable domain: GAGVSQTPSNKVTEKGKYVELRCDPISGHTALYWYRQSLGQGPEFLIYFQGTGAADDSGLPNDRFFAVRPEGSVSTLKIQRTERGDSAVYLCASSSVDSPLHFGNGTRLTVT.

The chain joins TRBV6-2 or TRBV6-3 to TRBJ2-7, with TRBD2 matching over 7 bases. The CDR3 has 13 amino acids. V lost 5 bases, J lost 8 bases, and 9 bases stayed unmatched. Germline CDR1 is MNHEY and CDR2 is SVGEGT. The chain's CDR3 is CASSPGRELKQYF. For the CDR3, the DNA is TGTGCCAGCAGTCCGGGGCGGGAGCTCAAGCAGTACTTC.

This rearrangement joins TRBV29-1 to TRBJ2-3; D gene ambiguous. Trimming took 0 bases from V and 5 from J, leaving 15 bases between them. CDR1 is SQVTM and CDR2 is ANQGSEA in the germline V gene. The CDR3 runs to 15 residues. CDR3 DNA sequence: TGCAGCGTTGAAGATCTTGGGCGGCCCGGAGATACGCAGTATTTT. Translation gives CSVEDLGRPGDTQYF.

The chain joins TRBV6-1 to TRBJ2-1, with TRBD2 matching over 12 bases. V shed 6 bases, J shed 4 bases, and the junction held 13 bases outside the gene matches. This CDR3 spans 18 amino acids. Looked up from germline, CDR1 is MNHNS and CDR2 is SASEGT. The DNA for the CDR3 is TGTGCCAGCAGCCGACTAGCGGGAGATTTATTTAGGTACAATGAGCAGTTCTTC. Translating gives CASSRLAGDLFRYNEQFF.

This clonotype was recorded many times. The chain carries TRBV7-3 and TRBJ2-1, with 7 bases fitting TRBD2. The CDR3 runs to 14 residues. Trimming took 1 base from V and 6 from J; bases not matched to a gene: 3. The germline V gene encodes CDR1 SGHTA and CDR2 FQGTGA. This CDR3 reads CASSLSGGGNEQFF. CDR3 DNA: TGTGCCAGCAGCTTAAGCGGGGGAGGCAATGAGCAGTTCTTC.

This clonotype occurred a few times. Likely a read error: the CDR3 ends without its conserved phenylalanine or tryptophan. CDR3: CASSSTGTQETQYS. In DNA, the CDR3 is TGTGCCAGCAGCTCGACAGGGACTCAAGAGACCCAGTACTCC. The rearrangement joins TRBV28 to TRBJ2-5; D possibly corresponds to TRBD1 (7 bases). Germline-derived CDR1 and CDR2 are MDHEN and SYDVKM. Trimming took off 6 bases at V and 2 bases at J, with 13 bases between the two ends. This CDR3 spans 14 amino acids.

In this sample, this clonotype turned up a few times. V is TRBV12-3 or TRBV12-4 and J is TRBJ2-2; D perhaps matches TRBD2 (6 bases). V lost 5 bases, J lost 6 bases, and 31 bases lay in between. The CDR3 is 20 residues long. CDR3 in DNA: TGTGCCAGCAGTGACACGCGGGGCTACACCACAACCAAAATCGCCGGGGAGCTGTTTTTT. Its translation is CASSDTRGYTTTKIAGELFF.

This clonotype was detected a few times. The genes are TRBV7-6 and TRBJ2-7, with TRBD1 matching 8 bases. Per germline, CDR1 SGHVS and CDR2 FNYEAQ. This CDR3 is 16 amino acids long. Unmatched junction bases numbered 7, after V lost 0 bases and J lost 3 bases. CDR3 loop: CASSLAARGHHYEQYF. The CDR3 bases are TGTGCCAGCAGCTTAGCAGCCAGGGGGCATCACTACGAGCAGTACTTC.

This clonotype was counted only a few times. The V gene is TRBV4-1, the J gene TRBJ1-1; D is perhaps TRBD1 (5 bases). Looked up from germline, CDR1 is MGHRA and CDR2 is YSYEKL. V was shortened by 4 bases and J by 3 bases, with 15 bases between the two germline ends. CDR3 length: 15 residues. The CDR3 loop reads CASSPSARDDTEAFF. The DNA of the CDR3 is TGCGCCAGCAGCCCCTCCGCCCGGGACGACACTGAAGCTTTCTTT.

The chain carries TRBV20-1 and TRBJ2-3, with 8 bases fitting TRBD1. Looked up from germline, CDR1 is DFQATT and CDR2 is SNEGSKA (reference sequence). This CDR3 contains 15 residues. V shed 4 bases, J shed 6 bases, and the junction held 12 bases outside the gene matches. The CDR3 DNA reads TGCAGTGCTACCGAAGGGGACAGGCCATTGGATACGCAGTATTTT. Translated, it gives CSATEGDRPLDTQYF.

This clonotype has at least ten counts. The chain uses TRBV7-6 and TRBJ2-5; 8 nucleotides agree with TRBD2. The CDR3 covers 15 residues. Trimming at V came to 2 bases and at J to 5 bases, leaving 7 bases not matched to a gene. Germline loops: CDR1 SGHVS, CDR2 FNYEAQ. CDR3 DNA sequence: TGTGCCAGCAGCTTAATCGGCGGGAGGCAGGAGACCCAGTACTTC. Its protein is CASSLIGGRQETQYF.

This clonotype was observed a handful of times. The rearrangement joins TRBV27 to TRBJ1-1; 9 positions match TRBD1. This CDR3 is built from 14 residues. Germline CDR1 MNHEY, CDR2 SMNVEV (reference sequence). With V trimmed by 8 bases and J by 7 bases, 11 bases remained unmatched. The CDR3 spells CASYRRRDRVEAFF. The CDR3 nucleotides read TGTGCCAGCTATCGACGCCGGGACAGGGTTGAAGCTTTCTTT.

Concerning this clonotype: One end of the junction is discordant with germline, which a read error may explain. This chain joins TRBV7-7 and TRBJ2-1; a weak D match, TRBD1 (6 bases). CDR3 size: 15 residues. Looked up from germline, CDR1 is SSHAT and CDR2 is FNYEAQ (reference sequence). CDR3 in amino acids: CASSLLSGHPNEQFF. In DNA, the CDR3 is TGTGCTAGCAGCTTACTCTCGGGACATCCCAATGAGCAGTTCTTC.

The J gene is TRBJ2-3, the V gene TRBV18; D gene ambiguous. The CDR3 covers 17 residues. From germline, CDR1 is KGHSH and CDR2 LQKENI. With 8 bases removed from V and 0 bases from J, the gap between germline ends came to 21 bases. The CDR3 protein is CASHPGVSGVSTDTQYF. CDR3 DNA sequence: TGTGCCAGCCACCCAGGAGTTTCCGGTGTGAGCACAGATACGCAGTATTTT.

The V and J genes are TRBV30 and TRBJ2-1; no definite D call. Germline-derived CDR1 and CDR2 are GTSNPN and SVGIG (reference sequence). V was clipped by 5 bases and J by 4 bases, with 12 bases between them. This CDR3 is 13 amino acids long. The CDR3 DNA sequence: TGTGCCTGGTCCGGATCCGGGTACAATGAGCAGTTCTTC. This codes for CAWSGSGYNEQFF.

This clonotype was observed a handful of times. The V and J genes are TRBV6-5 and TRBJ1-1; D perhaps matches TRBD1 (5 bases). Looked up from germline, CDR1 is MNHEY and CDR2 is SVGAGI. V was clipped by 0 bases and J by 0 bases, with 23 bases between them. The CDR3 has 20 residues. The CDR3 is CASSYSMQPTATGLNTEAFF. As DNA, the CDR3 is TGTGCCAGCAGTTACTCTATGCAACCGACCGCTACGGGGCTGAACACTGAAGCTTTCTTT.

This clonotype was found a few times. The V and J genes are TRBV10-3 and TRBJ1-1; D unclear. Germline values: CDR1 ENHRY, CDR2 SYGVKD. This CDR3 is built from 13 residues. The V end was cut by 0 bases, the J end by 1 base, with 3 bases between. The CDR3 loop is CAISESPNTEAFF. The CDR3 region has the DNA TGTGCCATCAGTGAGTCGCCGAACACTGAAGCTTTCTTT.

This clonotype was counted at least ten times. V is TRBV6-2 or TRBV6-3 and J is TRBJ2-2; TRBD1 agrees at 10 bases. Germline lookup yields CDR1 MNHEY and CDR2 SVGEGT. The trim removed 0 bases at V and 6 bases at J, leaving 4 bases unmatched. The CDR3 extends over 16 amino acids. The DNA for the CDR3 is TGTGCCAGCAGTTACTCTGGACAGGGGGACCCCGGGGAGCTGTTTTTT. Protein product: CASSYSGQGDPGELFF.

The table lists this clonotype with a few counts. The chain combines TRBV20-1 with TRBJ2-5; tentative D call: TRBD2 (7 bases). Trimming removed 4 bases from V and 4 bases from J, with 19 bases in between. CDR1 and CDR2 from the germline V gene are DFQATT and SNEGSKA (reference sequence). The CDR3 has 15 amino acids. CDR3 nucleotide sequence: TGCAGTGCTACCGGAGGGCGGGGGCTGGTAGAGACCCAGTACTTC. This translates into CSATGGRGLVETQYF.

V and J are TRBV12-3 or TRBV12-4 and TRBJ2-7; tentatively, D is TRBD2 (6 bases). The CDR3 sequence is 15 residues long. V dropped 4 bases and J dropped 6 bases, with 19 bases sitting between them. The CDR3 reads CASSSSGVALGEQYF. CDR3 DNA sequence: TGTGCCAGCAGTTCGTCGGGGGTGGCGCTTGGCGAGCAGTACTTC.